Presented here are 23 T cell receptor beta chains from one specimen sequenced in a study of tumor-infiltrating lymphocytes in primary liver carcinoma. Scientists recovered RNA and DNA together from around 18-30 mg of unsorted bulk tissue. With a constant-region primer, TCR beta cDNA was made from about 0.5 ug of total RNA. Libraries for TCR beta were built through three nested multiplex PCR rounds, which together made up a slightly modified ARM-PCR procedure. Use of TRBV1-TRBV30 forward primers with a C-beta reverse primer characterized the first two PCR rounds, which lasted around 10 cycles each. TCRdb recomputed calls from the multiplex PCR reads with MiXCR, one row per CDR3 protein. In the table there are 95,000 to 150,000 distinct CDR3 sequences, roughly three fifths of which are singletons. Sequenced material: liver tumor tissue from sampling region 1. Subset here: tumor region T1, superior pole. The origin of the receptors is a woman aged 55-69 years with primary liver carcinoma and hepatitis B virus infection.

Worth noting for this clonotype: A much larger clone is a single base away; this may be a read error. The J gene is TRBJ2-1, the V gene TRBV6-1; 8 bases line up with TRBD2. From germline, CDR1 is MNHNS and CDR2 SASEGT. The V segment lost 6 bases and the J segment 8 bases; nucleotides outside the gene matches: 15. The CDR3 length is 16 residues. The CDR3 DNA sequence: TGTGCCAGCAGGGGCCAAACTAGCGGAACTTACGATGAGCAGTTCTTC. Encoded protein: CASRGQTSGTYDEQFF.

A remark on this clonotype: One end of the junction fails to match germline, which may point to a read error. V is TRBV11-2 and J is TRBJ2-3; D remains unclear. Germline V lookup: CDR1 SGHAT, CDR2 FQNNGV. This CDR3 region has 17 residues. The CDR3 DNA sequence: TGTGCCAGCAGCTTAGGAATTCGAAGGGATGGCACAGATACTCAGTATTTT. Translated, it gives CASSLGIRRDGTDTQYF.

The rearrangement links TRBV30 to TRBJ2-1; TRBD2 agrees at 8 bases. V shed 7 bases and J 9 bases; nucleotides not matched to a gene: 17. CDR3 length: 15 residues. CDR1 and CDR2 (germline): GTSNPN, SVGIG (reference sequence). CDR3 sequence reads: CASYIGSGIASEQFF. The CDR3 region has the DNA TGTGCCTCATACATCGGTAGCGGGATTGCTAGTGAGCAGTTCTTC.

This clonotype has a single count. A much larger clonotype is one base distant, so this may be a read error. V gene TRBV10-3 combines with J gene TRBJ2-3; D might be TRBD1 or TRBD2, each matching 5 bases. Trimming shortened V by 6 bases and J by 6 bases, and 16 bases separated the two germline ends. The CDR3 has 14 amino acids. The germline V gene encodes CDR1 ENHRY and CDR2 SYGVKD. As DNA, the CDR3 is TGTGCCATCAGGATAGGGGACCGAATGGATACGCAGTATTTT. It is translated as CAIRIGDRMDTQYF.

Concerning this clonotype: This is likely a read error, given that the CDR3 carries no conserved phenylalanine or tryptophan at its end. The rearrangement uses TRBV11-3 and TRBJ2-3; 7 bases are a match to TRBD2. The length of the CDR3 is 15 residues. Germline values: CDR1 SGHNT, CDR2 YENEEA. The V gene end was trimmed by 5 bases and the J gene end by 7 bases; junction bases not matched to a gene: 12. CDR3 sequence reads: CASSGQLATLNTQYS. The CDR3 coding sequence is TGTGCCAGCAGCGGCCAACTAGCGACTTTGAATACGCAGTATTCT.

Worth noting for this clonotype: At one end, the junction sequence differs from germline, possibly due to a read error. The V gene is TRBV29-1, the J gene TRBJ1-6, with 9 bases that match TRBD1. Germline values: CDR1 SQVTM, CDR2 ANQGSEA. This CDR3 spans 15 amino acids. Here the CDR3 reads CSVRTGASYNSPPHF. The CDR3 nucleotides read TGCAGCGTTCGGACAGGGGCCTCCTATAATTCACCCCCCCACTTT.

Details on this clonotype: Sequence at one end of the junction differs from germline and may be a read error. The chain joins TRBV5-4 to TRBJ1-1, with D perhaps matching TRBD1 (6 bases). Per the germline V gene, CDR1 is SGHNT and CDR2 is YYREEE (reference sequence). This CDR3 contains 16 residues. CDR3 in amino acids: CASSWGGAQMNTGAFF. CDR3 nucleotide sequence: TGTGCCAGCAGCTGGGGGGGGGCCCAAATGAACACTGGAGCTTTCTTT.

In the case of this clonotype: As the CDR3 is not closed by the conserved phenylalanine or tryptophan, this likely results from a read error. The chain joins TRBV6-2 or TRBV6-3 to TRBJ2-1; D is undetermined. This CDR3 spans 11 amino acids. CDR1 and CDR2 (germline): MNHEY, SVGEGT. The CDR3 DNA follows: TGTGCTAGCAGATACGACAATGAGCAGTTCTTA. Translating it yields CASRYDNEQFL.

As regards this clonotype: A much larger clone is a single base away; this may be a read error. The chain combines TRBV4-2 with TRBJ2-2, with 7 positions matching TRBD1. J lost 9 bases, V lost 0 bases, and 7 bases had no gene match. Germline-derived CDR1 and CDR2 are LGHNA and YNFKEQ. This CDR3 is built from 15 residues. This chain's CDR3 is CASSQDRHRGWELFF. The CDR3 DNA reads TGTGCCAGCAGCCAAGACCGGCACAGGGGCTGGGAGCTGTTTTTT.

Comment on this clonotype: The junction differs from germline at one of its ends, possibly a read error. This chain uses TRBV11-2 with TRBJ2-7, with 9 bases matching TRBD1. The CDR3 sequence is 14 residues long. Germline V gene data show CDR1 as SGHAT and CDR2 as FQNNGV. CDR3: CASSLAGTGLGQHF. Here the CDR3 DNA reads TGTGCCAGCAGCTTAGCCGGGACAGGGCTAGGTCAGCACTTC.

The rearrangement uses TRBV5-1 and TRBJ2-5; D perhaps matches TRBD1 (5 bases). The length of the CDR3 is 13 residues. Germline loops: CDR1 SGHRS, CDR2 YFSETQ. Trimming left V 6 bases short and J 0 bases short, with 9 bases between. The CDR3, as DNA: TGCGCCAGCAACCCAGGGAACCAAGAGACCCAGTACTTC. As protein: CASNPGNQETQYF.

As concerns this clonotype: Germline and junction disagree at one end, which may indicate a read error. The chain carries TRBV11-2 and TRBJ2-1, with a possible D match to TRBD2 (5 bases). Germline CDR1 SGHAT, CDR2 FQNNGV. The CDR3 runs 15 residues. Here the CDR3 reads CASSLGTSGFNGQFF. CDR3 DNA: TGTGCCAGCAGCTTAGGGACCAGCGGTTTCAATGGGCAGTTCTTC. Combining the CDR3 with reference TRBV11-2 and TRBJ2-1 gives the whole variable domain EAGVAQSPRYKIIEKRQSVAFWCNPISGHATLYWYQQILGQGPKLLIQFQNNGVVDDSQLPKDRFSAERLKGVDSTLKIQPAKLEDSAVYLCASSLGTSGFNGQFFGPGTRLTVL.

Points on this clonotype: A much larger clone is a single base away; this may be a read error. This chain links TRBV12-3 or TRBV12-4 with TRBJ2-1, with D hard to call. The CDR3 is 14 residues long. V was trimmed by 6 bases and J by 3 bases, leaving 12 bases between them. The CDR3 DNA reads TGTGCCAGCAGGGCCGGATTCCTCTACAATGAGCAGTTCTTC. Its protein product is CASRAGFLYNEQFF.

To note about this clonotype: This clone may be a read error of a much larger clone one base away. The J gene is TRBJ1-6, the V gene TRBV28, with D hard to call. V was cut by 0 bases and J by 5 bases, with 8 bases left in between. CDR3 length: 15 residues. CDR1 and CDR2 from the germline V gene are MDHEN and SYDVKM. The CDR3 nucleotides are TGTGCCAGCAGTTTATGGCAGGAGCATAATTCACCCCTCCACTTT. It encodes CASSLWQEHNSPLHF.

This clonotype was found a few times. This clone may be a read error of a much larger clone one base away. This chain links TRBV6-5 with TRBJ1-1; TRBD1 agrees at 8 bases. V lost 2 bases to trimming and J lost 7 bases; unmatched junction nucleotides: 9. Germline V gene data show CDR1 as MNHEY and CDR2 as SVGAGI. This CDR3 is built from 15 residues. The CDR3 is CASSYVRTGRLEAFF. The CDR3 DNA is TGTGCCAGCAGTTACGTCAGGACAGGGCGCCTTGAAGCTTTCTTT.

Remarks on this clonotype: This may come from a read error, since a much larger clone is one base off. Since the CDR3 does not end with the conserved phenylalanine or tryptophan, this likely comes from a read error. The chain combines TRBV14 with TRBJ2-5; D call uncertain. V dropped 2 bases and J dropped 7 bases, with 5 bases sitting between them. Germline lookup yields CDR1 SGHDN and CDR2 FVKESK. The CDR3 is 11 amino acids. The CDR3 DNA reads as TGTGCCAGCAGCCAAATTGGGACCCAGTACCTC. Its protein product is CASSQIGTQYL.

Concerning this clonotype: Relative to the germline gene, one junction end is altered; a read error may explain this. The chain joins TRBV11-2 to TRBJ1-2; no firm D call. There are 14 residues in the CDR3. Per germline, CDR1 SGHAT and CDR2 FQNNGV. The CDR3 DNA is TGTGTCAGCAGCTTTTCACAAGCTAACTATGGCCACACCTTC. Its translation: CVSSFSQANYGHTF. Filled out from reference TRBV11-2 and TRBJ1-2, the complete variable domain reads EAGVAQSPRYKIIEKRQSVAFWCNPISGHATLYWYQQILGQGPKLLIQFQNNGVVDDSQLPKDRFSAERLKGVDSTLKIQPAKLEDSAVYLCVSSFSQANYGHTFGSGTRLTVV.

The table lists this clonotype with a count of one. A much larger clonotype is one base distant, so this may be a read error. The chain recombines TRBV6-1 with TRBJ2-3; 9 bases match TRBD2. The CDR3 consists of 17 residues. Germline V lookup: CDR1 MNHNS, CDR2 SASEGT. The CDR3 protein is CASNEGASGRPPDTQYF. In DNA form, the CDR3 reads TGTGCCAGCAATGAAGGAGCGAGCGGGAGGCCCCCAGATACGCAGTATTTT.

As regards this clonotype: A junction end diverges from the germline sequence, so it may reflect a read error. This chain connects TRBV11-2 to TRBJ1-2; perhaps TRBD1 as D (6 bases). This CDR3 contains 15 residues. The germline gives CDR1 SGHAT, CDR2 FQNNGV. CDR3 residues: CASSLDTTGTYGYTF. CDR3 bases: TGCGCCAGCAGCTTGGATACGACAGGAACCTATGGCTACACCTTC.

This clonotype has a count of ten or more. The CDR3 loop is CSVEGGGGTEAFF. CDR3 DNA: TGCAGCGTTGAAGGGGGGGGGGGCACTGAAGCTTTCTTT. This chain connects TRBV29-1 to TRBJ1-1; the D gene is possibly TRBD1 (5 bases). This CDR3 region has 13 residues. V gave up 1 base and J gave up 4 bases, with 10 bases separating them. The germline gives CDR1 SQVTM, CDR2 ANQGSEA. The full variable domain, completed using reference TRBV29-1 and TRBJ1-1, is SAVISQKPSRDICQRGTSLTIQCQVDSQVTMMFWYRQQPGQSLTLIATANQGSEATYESGFVIDKFPISRPNLTFSTLTVSNMSPEDSSIYLCSVEGGGGTEAFFGQGTRLTVV.

Notes on this clonotype: One end of the junction varies from germline; a read error may be responsible. This sequence joins TRBV4-2 and TRBJ2-3; the D gene could be TRBD1 or TRBD2 (5 bases each). The CDR3 covers 17 residues. Germline assignment: CDR1 LGHNA and CDR2 YNFKEQ. The CDR3 coding sequence is TGTGCCAGCTTAGGGCTCAGGGTAGCTGGAGGAAAAGATATGCAGTATTTT. As protein: CASLGLRVAGGKDMQYF.

This clonotype was picked up one time. A much larger clone lies one base from this, so it may be a read error. CDR3 nucleotides: TGTGCCGCAGGGGGAGGGAACAATGGGCAGTTCTTC. Encoded protein: CAAGGGNNGQFF. The chain combines TRBV10-3 with TRBJ2-1; D could derive from TRBD1 or TRBD2 (7 bases each). The CDR3 covers 12 residues. The germline V gene has CDR1 ENHRY and CDR2 SYGVKD.

With regard to this clonotype: A read error is possible here, since a much larger clone lies one base away. This chain connects TRBV28 to TRBJ2-6; D might be TRBD2 (7 bases). CDR1 is MDHEN and CDR2 is SYDVKM in the germline V gene. The CDR3 runs 16 residues. The CDR3 is CDSSFLGGAGANVLTF. CDR3 coding DNA: TGTGACAGCAGTTTTTTAGGGGGGGCTGGGGCCAACGTCCTGACTTTC. Looking up the rest from reference TRBV28 and TRBJ2-6 gives the full variable domain: DVKVTQSSRYLVKRTGEKVFLECVQDMDHENMFWYRQDPGLGLRLIYFSYDVKMKEKGDIPEGYSVSREKKERFSLILESASTNQTSMYLCDSSFLGGAGANVLTFGAGSRLTVL.